The present T cell receptor (beta chain) was sequenced within a study of tumor-infiltrating lymphocytes in primary liver carcinoma. The study, taken as a whole, reports: Detection in all five tumor regions applied to only about 7-25% of top clones. Overlap in tumor-adjacent and tumor-blood pairs fell below that of tumor region pairs.

Synthesis of TCR beta cDNA was carried out from approximately 470 ng total RNA with a constant-region primer. Researchers made the TCR beta libraries by running three nested multiplex PCR rounds with slightly modified ARM-PCR. The first two PCR rounds used TRBV1-TRBV30 forward primers with a C-beta reverse primer, around 10 cycles each. TCRdb reprocessed the multiplex PCR reads via MiXCR and lists one record per CDR3 protein. Altogether roughly 30,000 distinct CDR3 sequences are present, about three quarters being singletons, with the ten largest covering 36%. CDR3 size: 14 residues. Trimming pared 5 bases from V and 4 bases from J, leaving 11 bases between. Joint extraction of RNA and DNA used about 17-31 mg of bulk tissue that was unsorted. Chronic HBV infection affected patients, none of whom had received treatment. Per tumor, sampling covered five separate regions. This clonotype occurred many times. Antigen specificity is unknown.

Sequencing was carried out using liver tumor tissue from sampling region 5. Sample subset: tumor region T5, tumor centre. The rearrangement joins TRBV12-3 or TRBV12-4 to TRBJ1-4; D is ambiguous. This TCR was sampled from a man in his forties with primary liver carcinoma and hepatitis B virus infection. The CDR3 DNA reads TGTGCCAGCAGTCCCCGGGTGGGTAATGAAAAACTGTTTTTT. Its protein product is CASSPRVGNEKLFF.